This TCR beta chain was sequenced in a study of blood T cell repertoires in COVID-19. Overall study: Donors in the United States, Italy and Spain gave samples during acute or convalescent COVID-19. The analysed material was cDNA or gDNA that came from T cells, B-cell-depleted T cells, or PBMCs.

The CDR3 is 16 amino acids. The V and J ends lost 2 bases and 5 bases, in that order; junction bases with no gene match: 10. The germline V gene has CDR1 SGHTA and CDR2 FQGNSA. Original analysis: Amplification of reference gene primers was used by the study to estimate nucleated cell counts. Produced via immunoSEQ multiplex PCR; TCRdb's table is partial and in-frame only. From that table come the V and J calls and clone size; the DNA was used to work out D and trimming. In the table there are fewer than 300,000 clones, 88% of which are singletons. Sequenced: peripheral blood. V gene TRBV7-2 combines with J gene TRBJ2-7, with TRBD1 matching 9 bases. The sequence was obtained from a man aged 60-69 years who had recovered from COVID-19. The CDR3 here is CASSLRQTGGGDEQYF. In nucleotides, the CDR3 is TGTGCCAGCAGCTTAAGGCAAACAGGGGGCGGGGACGAGCAGTACTTC.